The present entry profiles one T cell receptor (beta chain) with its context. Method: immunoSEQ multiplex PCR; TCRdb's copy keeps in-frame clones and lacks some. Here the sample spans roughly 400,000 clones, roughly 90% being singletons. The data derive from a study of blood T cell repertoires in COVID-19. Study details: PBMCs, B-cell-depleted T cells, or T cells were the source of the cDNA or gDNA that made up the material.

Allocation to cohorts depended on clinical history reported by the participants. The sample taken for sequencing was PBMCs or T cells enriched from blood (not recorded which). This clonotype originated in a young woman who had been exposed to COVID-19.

CDR3 sequence reads: CASSEYRQGKVNTEAFF. The CDR3, as DNA: TGTGCCAGCAGTGAATATAGACAGGGGAAGGTGAACACTGAAGCTTTCTTT. The J gene is TRBJ1-1, the V gene TRBV25-1, with 8 bases matching TRBD1. Germline values: CDR1 MGHDK, CDR2 SYGVNS. The length of the CDR3 is 17 residues. Trimming cost V 0 bases and J 0 bases; bases outside gene matches: 6. Together with reference TRBV25-1 and TRBJ1-1, the CDR3 gives the full variable domain: EADIYQTPRYLVIGTGKKITLECSQTMGHDKMYWYQQDPGMELHLIHYSYGVNSTEKGDLSSESTVSRIRTEHFPLTLESARPSHTSQYLCASSEYRQGKVNTEAFFGQGTRLTVV.